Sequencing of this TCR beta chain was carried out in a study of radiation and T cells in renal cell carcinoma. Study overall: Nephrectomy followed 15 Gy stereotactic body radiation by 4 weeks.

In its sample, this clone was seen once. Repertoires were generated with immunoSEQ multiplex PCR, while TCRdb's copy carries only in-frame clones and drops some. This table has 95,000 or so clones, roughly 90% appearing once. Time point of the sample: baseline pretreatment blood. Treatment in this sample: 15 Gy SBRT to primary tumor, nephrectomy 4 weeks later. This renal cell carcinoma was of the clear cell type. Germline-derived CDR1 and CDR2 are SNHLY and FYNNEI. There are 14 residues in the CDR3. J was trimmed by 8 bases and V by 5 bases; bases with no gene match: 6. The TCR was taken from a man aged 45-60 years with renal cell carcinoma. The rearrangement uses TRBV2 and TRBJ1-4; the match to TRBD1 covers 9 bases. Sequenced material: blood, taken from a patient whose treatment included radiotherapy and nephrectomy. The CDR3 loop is CASSLQGAGEKLFF. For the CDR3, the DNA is TGTGCCAGCAGTTTACAGGGGGCAGGGGAAAAACTGTTTTTT.